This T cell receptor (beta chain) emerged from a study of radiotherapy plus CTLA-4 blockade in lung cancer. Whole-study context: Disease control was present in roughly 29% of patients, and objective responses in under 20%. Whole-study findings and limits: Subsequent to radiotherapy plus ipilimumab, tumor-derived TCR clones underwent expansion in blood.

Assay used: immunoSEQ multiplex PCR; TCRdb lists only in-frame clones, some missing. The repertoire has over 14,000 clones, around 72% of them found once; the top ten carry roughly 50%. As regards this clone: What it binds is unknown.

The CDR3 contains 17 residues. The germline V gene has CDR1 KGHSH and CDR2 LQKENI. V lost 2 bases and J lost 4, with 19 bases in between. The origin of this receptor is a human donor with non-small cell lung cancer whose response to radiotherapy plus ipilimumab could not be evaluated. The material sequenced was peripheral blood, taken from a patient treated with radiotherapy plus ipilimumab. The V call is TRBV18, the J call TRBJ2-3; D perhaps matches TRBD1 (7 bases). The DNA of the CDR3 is TGTGCCAGCTCACCATGGGGATCCCAGGGGGGCGCAGATACGCAGTATTTT. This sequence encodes CASSPWGSQGGADTQYF.